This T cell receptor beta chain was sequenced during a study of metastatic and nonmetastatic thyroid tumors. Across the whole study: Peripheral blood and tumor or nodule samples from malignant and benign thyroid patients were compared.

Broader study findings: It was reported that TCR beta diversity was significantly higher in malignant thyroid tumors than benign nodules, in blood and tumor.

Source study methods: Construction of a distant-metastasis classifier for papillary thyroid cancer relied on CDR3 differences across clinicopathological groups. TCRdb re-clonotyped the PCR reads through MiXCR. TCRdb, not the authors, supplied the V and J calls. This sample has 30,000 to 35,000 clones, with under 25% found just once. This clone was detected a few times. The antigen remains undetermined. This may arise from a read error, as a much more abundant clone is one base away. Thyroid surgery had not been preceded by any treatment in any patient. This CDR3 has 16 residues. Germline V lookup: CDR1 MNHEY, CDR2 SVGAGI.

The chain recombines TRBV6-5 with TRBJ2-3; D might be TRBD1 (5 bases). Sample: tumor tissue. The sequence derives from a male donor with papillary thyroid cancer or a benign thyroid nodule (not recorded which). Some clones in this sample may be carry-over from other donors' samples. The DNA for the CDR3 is TGTGCCAACAGTTACTCACCATCGACAGGCACAGATACGCAGTATTTT. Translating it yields CANSYSPSTGTDTQYF.